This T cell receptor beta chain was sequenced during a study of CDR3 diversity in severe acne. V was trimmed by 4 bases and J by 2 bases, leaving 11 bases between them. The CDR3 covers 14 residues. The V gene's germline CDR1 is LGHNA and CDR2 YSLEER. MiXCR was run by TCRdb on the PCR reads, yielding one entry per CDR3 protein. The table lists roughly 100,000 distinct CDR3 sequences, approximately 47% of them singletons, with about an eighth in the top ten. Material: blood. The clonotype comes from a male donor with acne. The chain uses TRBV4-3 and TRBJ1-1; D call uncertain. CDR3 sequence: CASSPAGYNTEAFF. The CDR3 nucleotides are TGCGCCAGCAGCCCGGCGGGGTACAACACTGAAGCTTTCTTT.